A selection of T cell receptor beta chains follows, all from one sample in a study of blood T cell repertoires in COVID-19. Clones were sequenced by immunoSEQ multiplex PCR, and TCRdb holds only the in-frame ones, with some missing. The repertoire consists of 400,000 to 450,000 clones, with roughly 88% occurring once and the leading ten covering about 12%. Sequenced material: peripheral blood. These receptors all stem from a woman aged 45-59 years with COVID-19, enrolled during active disease. CDR3s include the opening cysteine and the closing phenylalanine or tryptophan. Fields, in order: V gene, D gene, J gene, clone size, CDR3 protein, CDR3 DNA. D genes are given only for firm matches. Size is stated for part of the rows, as once, few or many counts, or as a class when the clone is expanded.

TRBV11-2	TRBD2	TRBJ2-7	-	CASSFHSGGPRYEQYF	TGTGCCAGCAGCTTCCATAGCGGGGGCCCTCGCTACGAGCAGTACTTC
TRBV4-1	-	TRBJ1-2	once	CASSQDRGLSRGYTF	TGCGCCAGCAGCCAAGATAGGGGTTTGTCGAGGGGCTACACCTTC
TRBV29-1	TRBD2	TRBJ2-7	-	CSVSPDGSGVLDEQYF	TGCAGCGTCTCTCCTGATGGTAGCGGGGTATTAGACGAGCAGTACTTC
TRBV27	-	TRBJ1-1	-	CASSSQGYDTEAFF	TGTGCCAGCAGTTCCCAGGGATACGACACTGAAGCTTTCTTT
TRBV10-3	-	TRBJ2-3	-	CAISEQAATDTQYF	TGTGCCATCAGTGAGCAAGCCGCCACAGATACGCAGTATTTT
TRBV18	TRBD1	TRBJ2-7	-	CASSPGQGGSYEQYF	TGTGCCAGCTCACCCGGACAGGGGGGATCCTACGAGCAGTACTTC
TRBV24-1	TRBD1	TRBJ2-5	-	CATSVLDRNQETQYF	TGTGCCACCAGTGTTTTGGACAGGAATCAAGAGACCCAGTACTTC
TRBV10-1	-	TRBJ2-7	-	CASSGPGSSYEQYF	TGCGCCAGCAGTGGTCCAGGAAGCTCCTACGAGCAGTACTTC
TRBV25-1	TRBD1	TRBJ2-7	-	CASTQDRGREQYF	TGTGCCAGCACCCAAGACAGGGGGCGCGAGCAGTACTTC
TRBV9	TRBD1	TRBJ1-2	-	CASSVAGGAYYGYTF	TGTGCCAGCAGCGTTGCAGGGGGCGCTTACTATGGCTACACCTTC
TRBV6-6	TRBD2	TRBJ2-7	-	CASGPGTSLSSYEQYF	TGTGCCAGCGGGCCAGGGACTAGCCTTAGCTCCTACGAGCAGTACTTC
TRBV6-1	TRBD2	TRBJ2-3	-	CASSEVAGPPTDTQYF	TGTGCCAGCAGTGAAGTAGCGGGACCACCCACAGATACGCAGTATTTT
TRBV28	-	TRBJ2-7	-	CASSLYPGASYEQYF	TGTGCCAGCAGTTTATACCCTGGAGCGTCCTACGAGCAGTACTTC
TRBV5-4	TRBD2	TRBJ2-1	-	CASSSSGGGSYNEQFF	TGTGCCAGCAGCTCAAGCGGGGGAGGCTCCTACAATGAGCAGTTCTTC
TRBV27	TRBD1	TRBJ2-1	-	CASRGQGFMNEQFF	TGTGCCAGCAGGGGACAGGGGTTTATGAATGAGCAGTTCTTC
TRBV5-5	-	TRBJ2-2	-	CASSLAVAETGELFF	TGTGCCAGCAGCTTGGCCGTTGCGGAGACCGGGGAGCTGTTTTTT
TRBV5-1	-	TRBJ1-3	-	CASKQEASNSGNTIYF	TGCGCCAGCAAACAGGAAGCTTCAAACTCTGGAAACACCATATATTTT
TRBV9	-	TRBJ1-6	-	CASSVVFNSPLHF	TGTGCCAGCAGCGTAGTCTTCAATTCACCCCTCCACTTT
TRBV7-2	-	TRBJ2-7	-	CASSKSPPPTYEQYF	TGTGCCAGCAGTAAGAGCCCCCCGCCAACCTACGAGCAGTACTTC
TRBV5-1	-	TRBJ2-5	-	CASSWTDSQETQYF	TGCGCCAGCAGCTGGACGGACAGCCAAGAGACCCAGTACTTC
TRBV11-2	-	TRBJ1-4	few	CASSSEGMGEKLFF	TGTGCCAGCAGCTCGGAGGGCATGGGGGAAAAACTGTTTTTT
TRBV11-3	-	TRBJ2-7	-	CASSLDSFEQYF	TGTGCCAGCAGCTTAGATAGTTTTGAGCAGTACTTC
TRBV2	-	TRBJ2-3	-	CASKPVSDTQYF	TGTGCCAGCAAACCGGTGTCAGATACGCAGTATTTT
TRBV6-5	-	TRBJ2-2	-	CASRAAGTGELFF	TGTGCCAGCAGGGCCGCGGGCACCGGGGAGCTGTTTTTT
TRBV19	-	TRBJ2-5	once	CASAGSEPETQYF	TGTGCCAGTGCAGGGTCGGAGCCAGAGACCCAGTACTTC
TRBV7-6	-	TRBJ2-3	-	CASPQMSGICTDTQYF	TGTGCCAGCCCTCAGATGTCAGGGATATGCACAGATACGCAGTATTTT
TRBV20-1	-	TRBJ1-1	-	CSASQNTEAFF	TGCAGTGCTAGCCAGAACACTGAAGCTTTCTTT
TRBV11-2	-	TRBJ1-4	-	CASSLGQAPTNEKLFF	TGTGCCAGCAGCTTAGGACAGGCCCCAACTAATGAAAAACTGTTTTTT
TRBV19	-	TRBJ1-6	-	CASSIGQNNSPLHF	TGTGCCAGTAGTATCGGACAAAATAATTCACCCCTCCACTTT
TRBV30	-	TRBJ2-7	-	CAWSVLAEQYF	TGTGCCTGGAGTGTGCTGGCCGAGCAGTACTTC
TRBV3-1/TRBV3-2	-	TRBJ1-2	once	CASSQESHAVHGYTF	TGTGCCAGCAGCCAAGAATCACATGCGGTCCATGGCTACACCTTC
TRBV9	-	TRBJ2-2	-	CASSPGGGFTGELFF	TGTGCCAGCAGCCCAGGAGGAGGCTTCACCGGGGAGCTGTTTTTT
TRBV5-4	-	TRBJ1-2	-	CASSPGGGLDYGYTF	TGTGCCAGCAGCCCGGGGGGGGGTTTGGACTATGGCTACACCTTC
TRBV5-5	-	TRBJ2-1	-	CASSLSLGVIFEQFF	TGTGCCAGCAGCTTGTCGCTGGGCGTGATATTTGAGCAGTTCTTC
TRBV2	-	TRBJ1-6	few	CASSEAGGRNSPLHF	TGTGCCAGCAGTGAAGCAGGGGGACGGAATTCACCCCTCCACTTT
TRBV9	-	TRBJ1-1	-	CASSVLQGGTEAFF	TGTGCCAGCAGCGTTTTGCAGGGAGGCACTGAAGCTTTCTTT
TRBV2	TRBD2	TRBJ2-3	-	CASRTGLAGGTDTQYF	TGTGCCAGCAGGACGGGACTAGCGGGGGGGACAGATACGCAGTATTTT
TRBV18	TRBD2	TRBJ2-3	few	CASRSGGKDTQYF	TGTGCCAGCAGGAGCGGGGGTAAAGATACGCAGTATTTT
TRBV30	TRBD1	TRBJ1-2	once	CARQGPYGYTF	TGTGCCCGACAGGGCCCCTATGGCTACACCTTC
TRBV18	-	TRBJ2-2	-	CASSPTEWDTGELFF	TGTGCCAGCTCACCAACAGAATGGGACACCGGGGAGCTGTTTTTT
TRBV28	TRBD2	TRBJ2-5	-	CATGAAGAQETQYF	TGTGCGACCGGGGCAGCGGGGGCACAAGAGACCCAGTACTTC
TRBV6-1	-	TRBJ1-1	few	CASSEMGGSAEAFF	TGTGCCAGCAGTGAAATGGGGGGTTCCGCTGAAGCTTTCTTT
TRBV7-9	-	TRBJ1-2	once	CASSLAEEGGYTF	TGTGCCAGCAGCCTCGCGGAGGAAGGGGGCTACACCTTC
TRBV4-1	-	TRBJ2-2	-	CASSPYLTGELFF	TGCGCCAGCAGCCCTTATTTAACCGGGGAGCTGTTTTTT
TRBV28	TRBD2	TRBJ2-4	-	CASRATSSGIQYF	TGTGCCAGCAGAGCGACTAGCTCGGGCATTCAGTACTTC
TRBV10-2	-	TRBJ1-5	-	CASSESAGINQPQHF	TGCGCCAGCAGTGAGTCAGCAGGGATCAATCAGCCCCAGCATTTT
TRBV5-6	-	TRBJ1-2	-	CASSLRQLYGYTF	TGTGCCAGCAGCTTGCGACAGCTCTATGGCTACACCTTC
TRBV3-1/TRBV3-2	-	TRBJ2-5	-	CASSQGTAQETQYF	TGTGCCAGCAGCCAAGGGACAGCACAAGAGACCCAGTACTTC
TRBV19	TRBD1	TRBJ2-3	-	CASSPGTGGTDTQYF	TGTGCCAGTAGTCCTGGGACAGGGGGGACAGATACGCAGTATTTT
TRBV18	-	TRBJ1-6	few	CASSPRDGGSPLHF	TGTGCCAGCTCACCTCGGGACGGGGGTTCACCCCTCCACTTT
TRBV7-9	-	TRBJ2-3	-	CASSLGVRGVDTQYF	TGTGCCAGCAGCTTAGGTGTCAGGGGAGTAGATACGCAGTATTTT
TRBV7-6	-	TRBJ2-2	-	CASTGRGTGELFF	TGTGCCAGCACTGGGCGGGGCACCGGGGAGCTGTTTTTT
TRBV10-3	-	TRBJ1-2	-	CAISGRGGAGYGYTF	TGTGCCATCAGTGGTAGGGGGGGCGCAGGCTATGGCTACACCTTC
TRBV28	-	TRBJ1-1	once	CASSLGGTNTEAFF	TGTGCCAGCAGTTTAGGGGGCACAAACACTGAAGCTTTCTTT
TRBV30	-	TRBJ2-1	-	CAWSAYNEQFF	TGTGCCTGGAGTGCGTACAATGAGCAGTTCTTC
TRBV30	-	TRBJ2-6	few	CAWTGGGGANVLTF	TGTGCCTGGACGGGGGGCGGTGGGGCCAACGTCCTGACTTTC
TRBV21-1	-	TRBJ1-5	-	CASSTHGGDRGRSRGQPQHF	TGTGCCAGCAGCACCCATGGGGGGGACAGGGGGCGTTCCAGGGGCCAGCCCCAGCATTTT
TRBV3-1/TRBV3-2	TRBD1	TRBJ1-6	-	CASSRGQGGSPLHF	TGTGCCAGCAGCAGAGGACAGGGGGGTTCACCCCTCCACTTT
TRBV27	-	TRBJ1-6	-	CASSFDRRNDNSPLHF	TGTGCCAGCAGTTTTGATCGGCGGAATGATAATTCACCCCTCCACTTT